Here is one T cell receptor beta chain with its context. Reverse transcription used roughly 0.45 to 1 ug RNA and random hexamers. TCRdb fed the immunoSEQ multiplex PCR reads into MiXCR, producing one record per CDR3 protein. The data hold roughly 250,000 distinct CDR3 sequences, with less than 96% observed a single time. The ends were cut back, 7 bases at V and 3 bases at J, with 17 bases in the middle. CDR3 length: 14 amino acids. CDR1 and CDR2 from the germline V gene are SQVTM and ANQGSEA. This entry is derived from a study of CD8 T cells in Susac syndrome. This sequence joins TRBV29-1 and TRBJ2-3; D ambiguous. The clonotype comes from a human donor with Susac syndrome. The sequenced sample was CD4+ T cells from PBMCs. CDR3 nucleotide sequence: TGCAGCGCCGCCTCTACTACTATTACAGATACGCAGTATTTT. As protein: CSAASTTITDTQYF.